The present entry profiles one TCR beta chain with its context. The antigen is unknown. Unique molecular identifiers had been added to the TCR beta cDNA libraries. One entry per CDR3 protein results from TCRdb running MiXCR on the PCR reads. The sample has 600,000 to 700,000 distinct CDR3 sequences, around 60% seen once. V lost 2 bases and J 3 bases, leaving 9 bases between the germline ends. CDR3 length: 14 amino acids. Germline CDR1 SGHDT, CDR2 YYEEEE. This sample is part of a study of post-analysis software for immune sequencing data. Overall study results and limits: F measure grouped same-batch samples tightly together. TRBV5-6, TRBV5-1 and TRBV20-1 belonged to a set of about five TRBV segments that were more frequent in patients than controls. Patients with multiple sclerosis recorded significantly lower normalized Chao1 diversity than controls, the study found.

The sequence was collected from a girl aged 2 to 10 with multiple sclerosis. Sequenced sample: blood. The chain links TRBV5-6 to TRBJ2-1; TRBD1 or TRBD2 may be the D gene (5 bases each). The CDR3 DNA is TGTGCCAGCAGCTTCCGGGGCCTCTACAATGAGCAGTTCTTC. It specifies CASSFRGLYNEQFF.